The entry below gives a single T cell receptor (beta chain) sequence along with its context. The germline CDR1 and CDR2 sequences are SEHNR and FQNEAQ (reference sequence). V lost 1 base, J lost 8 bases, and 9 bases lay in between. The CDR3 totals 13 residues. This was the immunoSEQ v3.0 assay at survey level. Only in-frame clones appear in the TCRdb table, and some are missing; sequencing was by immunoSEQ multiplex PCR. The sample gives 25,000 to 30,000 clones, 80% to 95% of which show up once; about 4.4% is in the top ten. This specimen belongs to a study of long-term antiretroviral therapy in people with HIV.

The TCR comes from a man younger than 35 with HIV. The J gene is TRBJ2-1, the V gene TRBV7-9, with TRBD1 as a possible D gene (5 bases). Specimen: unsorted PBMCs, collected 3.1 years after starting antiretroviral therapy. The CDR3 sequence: CASSLGQSYEQFF. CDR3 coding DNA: TGTGCCAGCAGCTTAGGACAGTCCTATGAGCAGTTCTTC.